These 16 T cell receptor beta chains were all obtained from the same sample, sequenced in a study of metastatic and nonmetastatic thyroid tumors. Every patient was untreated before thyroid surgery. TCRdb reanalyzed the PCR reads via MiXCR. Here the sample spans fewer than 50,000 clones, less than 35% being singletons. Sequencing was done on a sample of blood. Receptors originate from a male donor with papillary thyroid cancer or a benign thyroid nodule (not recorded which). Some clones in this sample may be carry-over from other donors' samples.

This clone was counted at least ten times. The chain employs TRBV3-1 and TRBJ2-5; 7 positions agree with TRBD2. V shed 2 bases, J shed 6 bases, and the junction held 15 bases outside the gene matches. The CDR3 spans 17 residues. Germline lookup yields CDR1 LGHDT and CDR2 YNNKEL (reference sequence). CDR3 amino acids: CASSQMAFAGVGKTQYF. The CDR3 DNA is TGTGCCAGCAGCCAAATGGCTTTTGCGGGGGTGGGAAAGACCCAGTACTTC.

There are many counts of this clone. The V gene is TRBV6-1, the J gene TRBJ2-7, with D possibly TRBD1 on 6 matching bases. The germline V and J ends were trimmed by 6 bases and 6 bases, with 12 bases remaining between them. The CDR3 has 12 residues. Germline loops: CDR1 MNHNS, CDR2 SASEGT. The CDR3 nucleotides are TGTGCCAGCAGAACACAGGGTAGCGAGCAGTACTTC. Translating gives CASRTQGSEQYF.

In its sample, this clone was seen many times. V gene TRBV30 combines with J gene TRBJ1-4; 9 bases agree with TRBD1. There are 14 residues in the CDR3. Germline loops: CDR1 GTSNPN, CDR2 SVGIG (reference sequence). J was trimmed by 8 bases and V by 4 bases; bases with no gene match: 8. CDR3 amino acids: CAWTGSGTGEKLFF. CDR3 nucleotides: TGTGCCTGGACCGGCTCCGGGACAGGGGAAAAACTGTTTTTT.

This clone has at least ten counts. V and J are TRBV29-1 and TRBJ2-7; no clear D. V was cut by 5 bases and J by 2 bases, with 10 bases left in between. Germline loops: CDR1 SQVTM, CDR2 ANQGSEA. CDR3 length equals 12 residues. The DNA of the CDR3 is TGCAGCGTTCTGCTGGAGACCTACGAGCAGTACTTC. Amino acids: CSVLLETYEQYF.

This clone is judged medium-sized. In nucleotides, the CDR3 is TGCGCCAGCAGCAGGAAATACGGGACAGGGGGCAACACCGGGGAGCTGTTTTTT. Translated, it gives CASSRKYGTGGNTGELFF. The rearrangement links TRBV5-1 to TRBJ2-2; 12 bases are shared with TRBD1. CDR1 and CDR2 from the germline V gene are SGHRS and YFSETQ. Germline trimming cut 4 bases from V and 2 bases from J; bases unmatched to any gene: 9. The CDR3 length is 18 residues.

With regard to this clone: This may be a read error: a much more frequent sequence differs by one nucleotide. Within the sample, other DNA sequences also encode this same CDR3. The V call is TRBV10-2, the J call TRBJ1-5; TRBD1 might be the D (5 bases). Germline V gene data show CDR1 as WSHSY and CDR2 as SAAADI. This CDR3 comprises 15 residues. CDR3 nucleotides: TGCGCCAGCTTCGATTGGGACCTAGGCAACCAGCCCCAGCATTTT. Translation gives CASFDWDLGNQPQHF.

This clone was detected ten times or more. The CDR3 DNA is TGTGCCAGCAGCTTGGGGGGCTCGGAGACCCAGTACTTC. Its translation is CASSLGGSETQYF. The chain links TRBV11-2 to TRBJ2-5, with D perhaps being TRBD1 or TRBD2 (6 bases each). This CDR3 comprises 13 residues. V was clipped by 3 bases and J by 5 bases, with 10 bases between them. Germline loops: CDR1 SGHAT, CDR2 FQNNGV.

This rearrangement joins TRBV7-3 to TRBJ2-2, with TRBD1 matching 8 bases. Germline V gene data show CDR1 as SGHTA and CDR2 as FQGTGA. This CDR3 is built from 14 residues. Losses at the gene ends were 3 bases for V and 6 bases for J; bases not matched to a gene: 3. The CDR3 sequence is CASSLDRVAGELFF. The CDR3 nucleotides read TGTGCCAGCAGCTTGGACAGGGTGGCCGGGGAGCTGTTTTTT.

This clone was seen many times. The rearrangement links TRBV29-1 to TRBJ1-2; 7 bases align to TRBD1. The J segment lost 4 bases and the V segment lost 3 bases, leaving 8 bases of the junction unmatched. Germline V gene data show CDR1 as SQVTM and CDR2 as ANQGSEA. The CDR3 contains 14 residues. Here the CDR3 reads CSVELRGGVYGYTF. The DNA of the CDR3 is TGCAGCGTTGAGCTCAGGGGGGGGGTCTATGGCTACACCTTC.

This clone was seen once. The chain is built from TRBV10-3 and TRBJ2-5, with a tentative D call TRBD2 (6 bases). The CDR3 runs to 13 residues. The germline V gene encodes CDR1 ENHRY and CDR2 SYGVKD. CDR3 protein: CGSQVRGQETQYF. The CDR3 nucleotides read TGTGGCTCCCAGGTGCGGGGCCAAGAGACCCAGTACTTC.

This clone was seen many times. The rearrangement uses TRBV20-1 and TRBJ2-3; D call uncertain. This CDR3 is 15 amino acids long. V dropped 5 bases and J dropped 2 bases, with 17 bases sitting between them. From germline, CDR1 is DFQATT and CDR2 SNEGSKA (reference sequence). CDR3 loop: CSAYPNTEFTDTQYF. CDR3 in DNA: TGCAGTGCTTATCCGAACACGGAGTTCACAGATACGCAGTATTTT.

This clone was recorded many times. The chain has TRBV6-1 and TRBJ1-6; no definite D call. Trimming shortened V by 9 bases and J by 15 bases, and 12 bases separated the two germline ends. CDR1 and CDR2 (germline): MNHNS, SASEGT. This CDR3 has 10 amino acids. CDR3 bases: TGTGCCAGGGTCAGCTTCGGCCTCCACTTT. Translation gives CARVSFGLHF.

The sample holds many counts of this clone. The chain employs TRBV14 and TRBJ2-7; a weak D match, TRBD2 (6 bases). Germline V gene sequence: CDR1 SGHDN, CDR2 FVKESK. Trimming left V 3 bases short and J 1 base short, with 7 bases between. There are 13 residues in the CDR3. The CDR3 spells CASSQLASYEQYF. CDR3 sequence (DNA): TGTGCCAGCAGCCAGCTAGCGTCCTACGAGCAGTACTTC.

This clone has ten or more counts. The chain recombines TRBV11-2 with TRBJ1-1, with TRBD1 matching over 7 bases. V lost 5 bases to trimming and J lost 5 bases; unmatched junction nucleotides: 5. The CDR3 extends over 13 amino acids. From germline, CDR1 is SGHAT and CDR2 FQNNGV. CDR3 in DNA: TGTGCCAGCAGCCTGACGACAGGGACTGAAGCTTTCTTT. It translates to CASSLTTGTEAFF.

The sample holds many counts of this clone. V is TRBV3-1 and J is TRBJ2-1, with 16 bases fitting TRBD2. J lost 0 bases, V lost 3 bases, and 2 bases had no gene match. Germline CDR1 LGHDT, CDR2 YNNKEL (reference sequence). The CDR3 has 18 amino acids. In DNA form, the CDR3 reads TGTGCCAGCAGCCAGGGACTAGCGGGAGGGAGCTCCTACAATGAGCAGTTCTTC. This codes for CASSQGLAGGSSYNEQFF.

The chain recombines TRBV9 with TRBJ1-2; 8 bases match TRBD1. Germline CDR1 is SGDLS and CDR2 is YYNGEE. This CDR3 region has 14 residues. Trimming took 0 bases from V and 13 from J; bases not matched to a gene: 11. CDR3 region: CASSVEGTGGGSTF. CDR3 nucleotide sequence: TGTGCCAGCAGCGTAGAGGGGACAGGCGGTGGATCCACCTTC.